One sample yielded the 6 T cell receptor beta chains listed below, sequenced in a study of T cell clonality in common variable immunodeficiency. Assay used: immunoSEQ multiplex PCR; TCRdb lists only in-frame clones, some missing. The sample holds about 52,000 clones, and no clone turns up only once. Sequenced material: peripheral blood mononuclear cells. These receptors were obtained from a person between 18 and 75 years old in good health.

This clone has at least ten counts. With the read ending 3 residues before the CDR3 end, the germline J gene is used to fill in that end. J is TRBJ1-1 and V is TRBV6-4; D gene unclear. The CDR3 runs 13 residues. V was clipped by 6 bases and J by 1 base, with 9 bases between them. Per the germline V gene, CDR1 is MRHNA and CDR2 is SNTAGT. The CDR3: CASRGPGNTEAFF. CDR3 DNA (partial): TGTGCCAGCAGAGGTCCAGGGAACACTGAA.

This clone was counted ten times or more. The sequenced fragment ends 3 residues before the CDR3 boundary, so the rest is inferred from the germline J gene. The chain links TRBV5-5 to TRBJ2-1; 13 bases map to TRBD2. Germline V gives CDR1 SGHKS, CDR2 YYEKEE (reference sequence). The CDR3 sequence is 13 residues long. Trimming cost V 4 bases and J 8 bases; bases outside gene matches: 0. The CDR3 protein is CASSGTSGDEQFF. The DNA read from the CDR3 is TGTGCCAGCAGCGGGACTAGCGGGGATGAG.

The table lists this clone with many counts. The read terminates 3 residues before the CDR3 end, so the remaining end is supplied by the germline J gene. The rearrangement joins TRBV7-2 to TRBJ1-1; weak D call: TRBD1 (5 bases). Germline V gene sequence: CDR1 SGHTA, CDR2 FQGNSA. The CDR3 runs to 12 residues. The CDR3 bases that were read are TGTGCCAGCAGCCATCGAGACAGCGAA. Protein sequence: CASSHRDSE. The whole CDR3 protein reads CASSHRDSEAFF.

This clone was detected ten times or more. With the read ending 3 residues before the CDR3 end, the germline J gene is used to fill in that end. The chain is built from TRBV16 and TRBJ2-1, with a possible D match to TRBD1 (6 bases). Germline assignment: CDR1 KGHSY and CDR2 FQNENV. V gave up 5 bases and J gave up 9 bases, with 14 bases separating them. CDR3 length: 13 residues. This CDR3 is CASSGNRVSEQFF. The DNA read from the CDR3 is TGTGCCAGCAGCGGGAACAGGGTATCTGAG. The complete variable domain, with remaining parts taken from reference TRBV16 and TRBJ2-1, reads GEEVAQTPKHLVRGEGQKAKLYCAPIKGHSYVFWYQQVLKNEFKFLISFQNENVFDETGMPKERFSAKCLPNSPCSLEIQATKLEDSAVYFCASSGNRVSEQFFGPGTRLTVL.

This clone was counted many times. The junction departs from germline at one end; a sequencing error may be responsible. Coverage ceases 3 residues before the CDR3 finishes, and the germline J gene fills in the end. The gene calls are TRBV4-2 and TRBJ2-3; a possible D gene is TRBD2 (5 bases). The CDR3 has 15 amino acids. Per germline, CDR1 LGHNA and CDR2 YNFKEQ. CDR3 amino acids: CASSQGLAQSGTQYF. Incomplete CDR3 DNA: TGCGCCAGCAGCCAAGGGCTAGCCCAAAGTGGTACG.

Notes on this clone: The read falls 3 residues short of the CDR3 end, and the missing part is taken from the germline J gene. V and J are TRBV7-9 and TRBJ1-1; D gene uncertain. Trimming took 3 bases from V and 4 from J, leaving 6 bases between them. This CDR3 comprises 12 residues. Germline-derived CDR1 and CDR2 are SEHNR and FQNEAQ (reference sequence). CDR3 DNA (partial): TGTGCCAGCAGCTTCCCGGGCACTGAA. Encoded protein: CASSFPGTE. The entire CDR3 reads CASSFPGTEAFF.